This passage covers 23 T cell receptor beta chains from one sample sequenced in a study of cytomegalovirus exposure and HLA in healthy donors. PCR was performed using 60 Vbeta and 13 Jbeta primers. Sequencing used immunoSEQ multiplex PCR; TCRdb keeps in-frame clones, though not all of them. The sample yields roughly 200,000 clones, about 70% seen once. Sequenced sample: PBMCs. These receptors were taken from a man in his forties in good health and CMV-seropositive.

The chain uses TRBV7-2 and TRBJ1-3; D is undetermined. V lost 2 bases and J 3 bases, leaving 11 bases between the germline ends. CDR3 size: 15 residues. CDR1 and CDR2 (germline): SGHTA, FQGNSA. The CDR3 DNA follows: TGTGCCAGCAGCTTAAGGTCCGGGATTGGAAACACCATATATTTT. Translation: CASSLRSGIGNTIYF. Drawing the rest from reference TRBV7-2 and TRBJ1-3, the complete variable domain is GAGVSQSPSNKVTEKGKDVELRCDPISGHTALYWYRQSLGQGLEFLIYFQGNSAPDKSGLPSDRFSAERTGGSVSTLTIQRTQQEDSAVYLCASSLRSGIGNTIYFGEGSWLTVV.

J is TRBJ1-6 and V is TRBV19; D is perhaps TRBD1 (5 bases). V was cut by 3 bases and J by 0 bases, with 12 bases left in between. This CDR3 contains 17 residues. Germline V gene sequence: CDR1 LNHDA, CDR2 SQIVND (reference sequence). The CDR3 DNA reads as TGTGCCAGTAGTATGACAGTCACGAGCTCCTATAATTCACCCCTCCACTTT. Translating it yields CASSMTVTSSYNSPLHF.

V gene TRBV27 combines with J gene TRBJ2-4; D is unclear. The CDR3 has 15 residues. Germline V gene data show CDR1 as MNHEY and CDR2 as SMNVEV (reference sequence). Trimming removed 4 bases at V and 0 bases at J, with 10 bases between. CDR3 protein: CASSYKSPAKNIQYF. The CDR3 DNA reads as TGTGCCAGCAGTTATAAGAGTCCAGCCAAAAACATTCAGTACTTC.

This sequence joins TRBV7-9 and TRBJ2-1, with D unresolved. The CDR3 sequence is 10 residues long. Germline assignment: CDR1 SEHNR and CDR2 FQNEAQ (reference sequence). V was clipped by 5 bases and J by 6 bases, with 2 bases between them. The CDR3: CASSRNEQFF. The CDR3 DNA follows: TGTGCCAGCAGCCGCAATGAGCAGTTCTTC.

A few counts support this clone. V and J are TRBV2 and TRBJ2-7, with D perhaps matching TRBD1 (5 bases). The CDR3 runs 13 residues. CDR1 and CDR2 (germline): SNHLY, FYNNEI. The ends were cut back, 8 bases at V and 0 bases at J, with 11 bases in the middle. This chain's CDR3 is CASGRDSSYEQYF. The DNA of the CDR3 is TGTGCCAGCGGCAGGGATAGCTCCTACGAGCAGTACTTC.

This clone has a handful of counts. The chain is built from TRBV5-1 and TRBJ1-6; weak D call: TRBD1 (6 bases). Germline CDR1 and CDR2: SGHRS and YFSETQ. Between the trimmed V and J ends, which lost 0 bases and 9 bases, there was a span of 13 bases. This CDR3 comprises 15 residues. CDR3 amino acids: CASSLEAGVGSPLHF. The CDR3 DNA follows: TGCGCCAGCAGCTTGGAAGCAGGGGTGGGTTCACCCCTCCACTTT.

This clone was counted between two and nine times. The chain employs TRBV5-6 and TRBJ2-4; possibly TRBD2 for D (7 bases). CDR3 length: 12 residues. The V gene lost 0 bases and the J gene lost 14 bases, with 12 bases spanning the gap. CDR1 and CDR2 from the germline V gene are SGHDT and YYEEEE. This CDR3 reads CASSLAGGQKYF. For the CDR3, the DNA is TGTGCCAGCAGCTTGGCCGGGGGGCAAAAGTACTTC.

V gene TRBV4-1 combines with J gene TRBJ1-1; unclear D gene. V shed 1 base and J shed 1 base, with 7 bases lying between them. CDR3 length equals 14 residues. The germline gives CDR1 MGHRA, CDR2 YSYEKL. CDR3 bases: TGCGCCAGCAGCCAAGGTAGCTGGAACACTGAAGCTTTCTTT. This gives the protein CASSQGSWNTEAFF.

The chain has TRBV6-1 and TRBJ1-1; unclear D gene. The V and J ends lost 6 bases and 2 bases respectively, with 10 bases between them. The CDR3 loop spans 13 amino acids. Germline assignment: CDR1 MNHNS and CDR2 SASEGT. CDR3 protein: CASSVSINTEAFF. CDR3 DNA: TGTGCCAGCAGCGTGAGCATTAACACTGAAGCTTTCTTT.

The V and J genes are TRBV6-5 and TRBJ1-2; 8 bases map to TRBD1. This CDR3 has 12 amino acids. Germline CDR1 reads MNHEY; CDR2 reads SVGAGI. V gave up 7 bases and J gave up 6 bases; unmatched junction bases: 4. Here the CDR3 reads CASNRQGNGYTF. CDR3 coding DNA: TGTGCCAGCAATCGACAGGGGAATGGCTACACCTTC.

The CDR3 DNA reads as TGTGCCAGCAGCCCACCCAGGGGAGCTAATGAAAAACTGTTTTTT. Its protein product is CASSPPRGANEKLFF. The chain has TRBV7-9 and TRBJ1-4, with a possible D match to TRBD1 (6 bases). V gave up 5 bases and J gave up 3 bases, with 13 bases separating them. CDR3 length: 15 amino acids. The germline CDR1 and CDR2 sequences are SEHNR and FQNEAQ (reference sequence).

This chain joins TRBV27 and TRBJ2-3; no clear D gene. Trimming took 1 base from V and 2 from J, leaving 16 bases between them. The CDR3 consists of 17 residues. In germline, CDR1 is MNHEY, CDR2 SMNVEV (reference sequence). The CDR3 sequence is CASSLLQNFPFTDTQYF. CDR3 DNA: TGTGCCAGCAGTTTATTACAGAATTTTCCCTTCACAGATACGCAGTATTTT.

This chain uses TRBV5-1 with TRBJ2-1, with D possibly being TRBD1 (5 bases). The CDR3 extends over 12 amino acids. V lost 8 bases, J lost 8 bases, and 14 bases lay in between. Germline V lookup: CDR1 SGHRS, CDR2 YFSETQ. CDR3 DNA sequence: TGCGCCAGTCAACAGGTCATCGATGAGCAGTTCTTC. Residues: CASQQVIDEQFF.

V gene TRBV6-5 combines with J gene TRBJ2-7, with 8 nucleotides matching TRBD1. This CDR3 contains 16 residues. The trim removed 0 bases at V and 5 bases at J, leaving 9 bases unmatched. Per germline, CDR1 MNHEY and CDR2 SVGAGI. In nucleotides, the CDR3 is TGTGCCAGCAGTTACTCGGTGGGACAGGTTGTCCACGAGCAGTACTTC. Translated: CASSYSVGQVVHEQYF.

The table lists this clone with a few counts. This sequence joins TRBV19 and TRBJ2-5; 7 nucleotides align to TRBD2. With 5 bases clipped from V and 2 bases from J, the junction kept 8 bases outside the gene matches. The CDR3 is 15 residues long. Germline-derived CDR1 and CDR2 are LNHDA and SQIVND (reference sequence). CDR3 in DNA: TGTGCCAGTAGTGATACAGGACTAGTACAAGAGACCCAGTACTTC. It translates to CASSDTGLVQETQYF.

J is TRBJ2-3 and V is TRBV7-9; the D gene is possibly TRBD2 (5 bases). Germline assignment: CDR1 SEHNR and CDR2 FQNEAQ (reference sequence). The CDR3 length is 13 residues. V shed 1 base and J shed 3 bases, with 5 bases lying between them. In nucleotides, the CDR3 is TGTGCCAGCAGCTTAGGGGAGACAGATACGCAGTATTTT. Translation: CASSLGETDTQYF.

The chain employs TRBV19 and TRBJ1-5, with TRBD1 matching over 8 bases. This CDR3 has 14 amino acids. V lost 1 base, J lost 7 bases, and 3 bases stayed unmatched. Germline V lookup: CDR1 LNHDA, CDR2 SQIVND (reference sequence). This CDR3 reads CASSIGQGAQPQHF. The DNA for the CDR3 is TGTGCCAGTAGTATAGGTCAGGGGGCACAGCCCCAGCATTTT.

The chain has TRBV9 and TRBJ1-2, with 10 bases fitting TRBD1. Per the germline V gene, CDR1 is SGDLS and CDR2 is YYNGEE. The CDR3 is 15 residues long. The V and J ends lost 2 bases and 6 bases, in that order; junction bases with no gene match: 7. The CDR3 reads CASSVRDRGVDGYTF. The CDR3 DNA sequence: TGTGCCAGCAGCGTTCGGGACAGGGGCGTAGATGGCTACACCTTC.

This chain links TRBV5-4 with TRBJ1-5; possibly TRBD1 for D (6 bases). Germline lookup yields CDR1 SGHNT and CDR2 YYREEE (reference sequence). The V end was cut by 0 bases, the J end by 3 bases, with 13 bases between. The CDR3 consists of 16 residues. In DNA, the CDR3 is TGTGCCAGCAGCTTGGGGGGCGGGGGGCCCAATCAGCCCCAGCATTTT. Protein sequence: CASSLGGGGPNQPQHF. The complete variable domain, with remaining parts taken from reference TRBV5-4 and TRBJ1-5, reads ETGVTQSPTHLIKTRGQQVTLRCSSQSGHNTVSWYQQALGQGPQFIFQYYREEENGRGNFPPRFSGLQFPNYSSELNVNALELDDSALYLCASSLGGGGPNQPQHFGDGTRLSIL.

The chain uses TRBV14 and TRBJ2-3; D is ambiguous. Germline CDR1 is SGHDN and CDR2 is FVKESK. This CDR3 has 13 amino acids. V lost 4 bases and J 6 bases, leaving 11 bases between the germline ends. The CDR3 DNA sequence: TGTGCCAGCAGCCCTAGACTCGCGGATACGCAGTATTTT. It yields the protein CASSPRLADTQYF.

The CDR3 DNA sequence: TGTGCCAGCAGCTTAGAGGGGGGGCGCTTAGGCGAGCAGTACTTC. Translated: CASSLEGGRLGEQYF. The rearrangement joins TRBV7-8 to TRBJ2-7, with D possibly TRBD2 on 7 matching bases. The V end lost 1 base, the J end lost 6 bases, and 16 bases lay between the germline ends. The CDR3 loop spans 15 amino acids. Germline V gene lookup returns CDR1 SGHVS and CDR2 FQNEAQ.

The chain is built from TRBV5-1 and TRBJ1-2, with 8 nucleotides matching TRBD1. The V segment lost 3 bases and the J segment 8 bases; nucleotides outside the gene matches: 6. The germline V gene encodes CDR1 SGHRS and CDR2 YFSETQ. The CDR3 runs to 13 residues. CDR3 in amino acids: CASSSGQELGYTF. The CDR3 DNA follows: TGCGCCAGCAGCTCGGGACAGGAGCTGGGCTACACCTTC.

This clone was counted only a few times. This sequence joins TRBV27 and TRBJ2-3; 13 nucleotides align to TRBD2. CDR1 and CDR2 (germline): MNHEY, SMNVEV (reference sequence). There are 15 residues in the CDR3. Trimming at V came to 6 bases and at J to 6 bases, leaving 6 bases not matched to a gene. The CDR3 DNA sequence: TGTGCCAGCAGACTAGCGGGGGGGCCCTGGGATACGCAGTATTTT. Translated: CASRLAGGPWDTQYF.